Sequencing of this T cell receptor (beta chain) was carried out in a study of cytomegalovirus exposure and HLA in healthy donors. Study-level points and caveats: Common viral pathogens were later found to be apparently linked to several of the most significant clusters. In a later analysis, a missense DCLRE1C variant was linked to TCR beta V- and J-gene trimming. Later on, analysis showed that most CMV-associated TCR beta chains appeared to be HLA-restricted.

This clone occurred a few times. Its specificity is unknown. A multiplex PCR was run with 60 Vbeta primers and 13 Jbeta primers. Sequenced by immunoSEQ multiplex PCR; TCRdb stores in-frame clones only, minus some. The sample records some 190,000 clones, 70% to 80% being singletons. This clonotype was obtained from a woman aged 25 to 39 in good health and CMV-seropositive. The source material was PBMCs.

The CDR3 coding sequence is TGTGCCAGCAGTTACCTTCCGACAGGGGCGGGAAACACCATATATTTT. Translated, it gives CASSYLPTGAGNTIYF. The chain carries TRBV6-5 and TRBJ1-3; 8 nucleotides agree with TRBD1. The V segment lost 2 bases and the J segment 4 bases; nucleotides outside the gene matches: 7. The CDR3 totals 16 residues. The germline CDR1 and CDR2 sequences are MNHEY and SVGAGI.